One sample yielded the 10 T cell receptor beta chains listed below, sequenced in a study of cytotoxic CD8 clonotypes in ibrutinib-treated CLL. Here immunoSEQ multiplex PCR was the method, and the copy in TCRdb shows in-frame clones only, minus some. This sample yields roughly 58,000 clones, of which roughly 54% are seen a single time; under 30% belongs to the top ten. This specimen was PBMCs, taken at disease progression, from a patient treated with ibrutinib. Receptor source: a human donor with chronic lymphocytic leukemia.

This clone was observed a few times. The V gene is TRBV7-9, the J gene TRBJ1-1; D call uncertain. The CDR3 spans 14 residues. The germline V and J ends were trimmed by 4 bases and 3 bases, with 12 bases remaining between them. The germline V gene encodes CDR1 SEHNR and CDR2 FQNEAQ (reference sequence). This chain's CDR3 is CASSYSLRDTEAFF. CDR3 sequence (DNA): TGTGCCAGCAGCTACTCATTACGGGACACTGAAGCTTTCTTT.

This rearrangement joins TRBV29-1 to TRBJ2-5; D gene unclear. Germline-derived CDR1 and CDR2 are SQVTM and ANQGSEA. V was pared by 4 bases and J by 2 bases, with 2 bases between. The CDR3 totals 10 residues. CDR3 in amino acids: CSVGQETQYF. The CDR3, as DNA: TGCAGCGTTGGTCAAGAGACCCAGTACTTC.

V usage is TRBV7-2 and J usage is TRBJ2-7, with TRBD1 matching over 8 bases. In germline, CDR1 is SGHTA, CDR2 FQGNSA. Unmatched junction bases numbered 4, after V lost 5 bases and J lost 4 bases. This CDR3 has 13 residues. The CDR3 reads CASSQDRVYEQYF. The CDR3, as DNA: TGTGCCAGCAGCCAGGACAGGGTTTACGAGCAGTACTTC.

This sequence joins TRBV4-1 and TRBJ2-5, with D maybe TRBD1 (5 bases). The V gene's germline CDR1 is MGHRA and CDR2 YSYEKL. V dropped 4 bases and J dropped 1 base, with 16 bases sitting between them. CDR3 length: 16 amino acids. The CDR3 loop is CASSRRPTASQETQYF. CDR3 coding DNA: TGCGCCAGCAGCCGCCGCCCGACAGCGTCCCAAGAGACCCAGTACTTC.

V is TRBV15 and J is TRBJ2-3, with no clear D. The germline V gene has CDR1 LNHNV and CDR2 YYDKDF (reference sequence). The ends were cut back, 0 bases at V and 0 bases at J, with 10 bases in the middle. The CDR3 runs 16 residues. The CDR3 sequence: CATSREYVGSTDTQYF. CDR3 bases: TGTGCCACCAGCAGAGAATACGTCGGGAGCACAGATACGCAGTATTTT. Drawing the rest from reference TRBV15 and TRBJ2-3, the complete variable domain is DAMVIQNPRYQVTQFGKPVTLSCSQTLNHNVMYWYQQKSSQAPKLLFHYYDKDFNNEADTPDNFQSRRPNTSFCFLDIRSPGLGDTAMYLCATSREYVGSTDTQYFGPGTRLTVL.

This clone was seen a few times. The rearrangement uses TRBV27 and TRBJ1-5, with D maybe TRBD1 (6 bases). Germline CDR1 and CDR2: MNHEY and SMNVEV (reference sequence). This CDR3 comprises 14 residues. The germline V and J ends were trimmed by 3 bases and 5 bases, with 11 bases remaining between them. CDR3 sequence: CASSFSRGHQPQHF. In DNA form, the CDR3 reads TGTGCCAGCAGTTTCTCCAGGGGCCATCAGCCCCAGCATTTT.

The chain carries TRBV18 and TRBJ1-2; 7 bases match TRBD1. V lost 4 bases to trimming and J lost 5 bases; unmatched junction nucleotides: 13. Germline CDR1 reads KGHSH; CDR2 reads LQKENI. The CDR3 covers 16 residues. The DNA of the CDR3 is TGTGCCAGCTCACGTCGACAGGGTTCATCCTGGTATGGCTACACCTTC. Translation gives CASSRRQGSSWYGYTF.

The chain combines TRBV4-3 with TRBJ1-5, with no clear D. Germline V gives CDR1 LGHNA, CDR2 YSLEER. The CDR3 is 15 residues long. The ends were cut back, 0 bases at V and 0 bases at J, with 6 bases in the middle. CDR3: CASSQDQNSNQPQHF. Here the CDR3 DNA reads TGCGCCAGCAGCCAAGATCAGAATAGCAATCAGCCCCAGCATTTT.

This clone turned up a few times. The V and J genes are TRBV6-5 and TRBJ1-2, with D possibly matching TRBD1 (5 bases). The V gene lost 0 bases and the J gene lost 4 bases, with 9 bases spanning the gap. The CDR3 totals 14 residues. CDR1 is MNHEY and CDR2 is SVGAGI in the germline V gene. CDR3 nucleotide sequence: TGTGCCAGCAGTTACTCGGCAGGGCGCTATGGCTACACCTTC. Amino acid sequence: CASSYSAGRYGYTF.

This chain joins TRBV5-1 and TRBJ1-6; 7 nucleotides agree with TRBD1. CDR1 and CDR2 (germline): SGHRS, YFSETQ. The CDR3 sequence is 15 residues long. V gave up 0 bases and J gave up 8 bases; unmatched junction bases: 5. In DNA form, the CDR3 reads TGCGCCAGCAGCTTGGCCACAGGGGAGGATTCACCCCTCCACTTT. This gives the protein CASSLATGEDSPLHF.